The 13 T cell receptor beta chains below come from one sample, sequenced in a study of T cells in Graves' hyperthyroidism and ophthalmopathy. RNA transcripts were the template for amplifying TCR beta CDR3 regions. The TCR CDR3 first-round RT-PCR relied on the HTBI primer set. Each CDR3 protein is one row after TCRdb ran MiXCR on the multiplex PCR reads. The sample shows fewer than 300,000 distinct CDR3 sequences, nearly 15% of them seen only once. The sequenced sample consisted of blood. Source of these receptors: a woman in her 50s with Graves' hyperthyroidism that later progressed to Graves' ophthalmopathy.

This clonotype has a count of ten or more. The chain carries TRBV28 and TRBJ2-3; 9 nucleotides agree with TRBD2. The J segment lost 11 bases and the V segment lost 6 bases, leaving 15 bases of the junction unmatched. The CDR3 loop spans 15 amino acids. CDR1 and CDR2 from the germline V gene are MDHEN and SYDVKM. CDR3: CASSRTSVAGGMQYF. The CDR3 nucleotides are TGTGCCAGCAGCCGGACTAGCGTCGCGGGTGGTATGCAGTATTTT.

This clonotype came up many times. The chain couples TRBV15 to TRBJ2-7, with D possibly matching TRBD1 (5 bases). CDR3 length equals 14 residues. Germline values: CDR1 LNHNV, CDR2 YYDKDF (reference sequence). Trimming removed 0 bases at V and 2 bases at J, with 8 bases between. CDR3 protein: CATSRDGQTYEQYF. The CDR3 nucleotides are TGTGCCACCAGCAGAGATGGACAAACCTACGAGCAGTACTTC.

CDR3 nucleotides: TGCAGTGCTAGAGATCGGGCAGGGAGTGTGACCCAGTACTTC. The encoded protein is CSARDRAGSVTQYF. The chain couples TRBV20-1 to TRBJ2-5, with D possibly called TRBD1 or TRBD2 (5 bases each). Germline lookup yields CDR1 DFQATT and CDR2 SNEGSKA (reference sequence). The CDR3 has 14 residues. Trimming cost V 0 bases and J 7 bases, with 15 bases left between them.

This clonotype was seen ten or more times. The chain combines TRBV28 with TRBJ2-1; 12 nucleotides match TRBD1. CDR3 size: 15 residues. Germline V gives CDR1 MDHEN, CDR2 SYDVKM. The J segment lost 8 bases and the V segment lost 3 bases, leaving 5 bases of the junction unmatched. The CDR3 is CASSFQGQGADEQFF. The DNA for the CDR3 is TGTGCCAGCAGTTTTCAGGGACAGGGGGCAGATGAGCAGTTCTTC.

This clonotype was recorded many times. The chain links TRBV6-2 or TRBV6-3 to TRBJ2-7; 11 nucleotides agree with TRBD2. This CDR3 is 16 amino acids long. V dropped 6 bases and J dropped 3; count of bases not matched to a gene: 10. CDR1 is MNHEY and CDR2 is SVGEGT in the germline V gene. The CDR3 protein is CASSLHLGLAGYEQYF. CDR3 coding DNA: TGTGCCAGCAGCCTACACCTCGGACTAGCGGGCTACGAGCAGTACTTC.

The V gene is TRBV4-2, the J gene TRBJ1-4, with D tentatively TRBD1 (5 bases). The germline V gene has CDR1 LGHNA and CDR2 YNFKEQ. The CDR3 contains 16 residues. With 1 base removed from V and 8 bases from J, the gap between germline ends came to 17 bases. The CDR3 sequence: CASSQVSGEREEKLFF. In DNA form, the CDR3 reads TGTGCCAGCAGCCAAGTATCGGGGGAAAGAGAGGAAAAACTGTTTTTT.

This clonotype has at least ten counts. CDR3 bases: TGTGCCAGCTCACCAACTAGGGGGGGAACAGATACGCAGTATTTT. Residues: CASSPTRGGTDTQYF. The J gene is TRBJ2-3, the V gene TRBV18; a possible D gene is TRBD2 (7 bases). Trimming removed 2 bases from V and 3 bases from J, with 12 bases in between. Germline V gene lookup returns CDR1 KGHSH and CDR2 LQKENI. The CDR3 runs 15 residues.

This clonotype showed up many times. This CDR3 reads CASSLLEREAYNEQFF. CDR3 nucleotide sequence: TGTGCCAGCAGTTTATTGGAGCGGGAGGCGTACAATGAGCAGTTCTTC. This chain links TRBV28 with TRBJ2-1, with 9 bases lining up with TRBD2. Germline assignment: CDR1 MDHEN and CDR2 SYDVKM. The CDR3 runs to 16 residues. J was trimmed by 4 bases and V by 1 base; bases with no gene match: 5.

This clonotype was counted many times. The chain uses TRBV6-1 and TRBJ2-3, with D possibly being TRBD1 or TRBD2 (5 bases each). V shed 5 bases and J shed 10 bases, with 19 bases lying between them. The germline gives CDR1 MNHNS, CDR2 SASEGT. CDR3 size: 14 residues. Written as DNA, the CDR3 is TGTGCCAGCAGTTACGTCTCCTTGGGGACCGCGCAGTATTTT. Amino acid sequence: CASSYVSLGTAQYF.

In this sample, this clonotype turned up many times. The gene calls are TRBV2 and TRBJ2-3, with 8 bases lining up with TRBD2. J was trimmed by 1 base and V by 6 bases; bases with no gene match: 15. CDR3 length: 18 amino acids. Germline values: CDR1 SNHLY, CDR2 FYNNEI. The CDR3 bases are TGTGCCAGCAGCCTCTCCCGGGGGGGAAGGGGTGGCACAGATACGCAGTATTTT. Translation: CASSLSRGGRGGTDTQYF.

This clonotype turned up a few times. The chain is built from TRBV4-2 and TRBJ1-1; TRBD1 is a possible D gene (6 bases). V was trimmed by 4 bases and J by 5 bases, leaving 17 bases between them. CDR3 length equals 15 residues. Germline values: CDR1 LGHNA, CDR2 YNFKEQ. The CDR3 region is CASSLKDSRGTEAFF. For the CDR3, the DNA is TGTGCCAGCAGCCTAAAGGACAGCCGGGGAACTGAAGCTTTCTTT.

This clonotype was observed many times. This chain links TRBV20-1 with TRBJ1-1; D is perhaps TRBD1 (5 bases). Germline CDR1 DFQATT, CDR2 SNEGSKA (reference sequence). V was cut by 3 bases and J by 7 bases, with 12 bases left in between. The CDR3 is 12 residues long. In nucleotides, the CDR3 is TGCAGTGCTAGTCAGTCGGACAATGAAGCTTTCTTT. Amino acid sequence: CSASQSDNEAFF.

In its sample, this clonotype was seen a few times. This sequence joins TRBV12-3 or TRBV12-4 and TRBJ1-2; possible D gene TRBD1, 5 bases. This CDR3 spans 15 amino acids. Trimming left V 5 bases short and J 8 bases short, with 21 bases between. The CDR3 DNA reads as TGTGCCAGCAGTCCCAGCCCACAGGCCCAGCAGGGCTACACCTTC. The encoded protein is CASSPSPQAQQGYTF.